The 27 T cell receptor beta chains listed next were all sequenced from one sample in a study of T cell responses to AZD1222 COVID-19 vaccine. The protocol was immunoSEQ multiplex PCR, while the TCRdb copy is restricted to in-frame clones and leaves out a portion. The sample holds roughly 98,000 clones, roughly 80% seen once. The sample was peripheral blood, taken 28 days after the second AZD1222 dose. The receptors originated from an adult who received the AZD1222 COVID-19 vaccine.

About this clone itself: Mismatch with germline at one junction end may stem from a read error. V is TRBV9 and J is TRBJ1-4; possible D gene TRBD1, 5 bases. The CDR3 length is 14 residues. Germline CDR1 SGDLS, CDR2 YYNGEE. In DNA, the CDR3 is TGTGCCAGCAGCGTAGGCCATTCGAGGGACCCTCCGAATTTT. Translating gives CASSVGHSRDPPNF.

The rearrangement joins TRBV27 to TRBJ2-3; D may be TRBD1 or TRBD2 (6 bases each). CDR3 length: 16 amino acids. Trimming took off 1 base at V and 1 base at J, with 12 bases between the two ends. CDR1 and CDR2 from the germline V gene are MNHEY and SMNVEV (reference sequence). CDR3 sequence reads: CASSLWGAPGTDTQYF. The CDR3 DNA reads as TGTGCCAGCAGTTTATGGGGGGCGCCCGGCACAGATACGCAGTATTTT.

The genes are TRBV6-5 and TRBJ1-2; D is perhaps TRBD1 (6 bases). Germline assignment: CDR1 MNHEY and CDR2 SVGAGI. The CDR3 length is 15 residues. The V gene lost 2 bases and the J gene lost 4 bases, with 14 bases spanning the gap. The CDR3 loop is CASSYTQGTLYGYTF. The CDR3 DNA reads as TGTGCCAGCAGTTACACACAGGGTACGCTCTATGGCTACACCTTC.

With respect to this clone: Other DNA variants within this sample encode the same CDR3. The chain carries TRBV5-1 and TRBJ1-2, with 7 nucleotides matching TRBD1. V was pared by 0 bases and J by 4 bases, with 3 bases of the junction left unmatched. CDR1 SGHRS and CDR2 YFSETQ come from the germline V gene. The CDR3 length is 14 residues. The CDR3 DNA is TGCGCCAGCAGCTTGGATAGGGGGCTCTATGGCTACACCTTC. Its protein is CASSLDRGLYGYTF.

This clone appeared a few times. V usage is TRBV6-5 and J usage is TRBJ1-2; D remains unclear. The V gene lost 7 bases and the J gene lost 4 bases, with 19 bases spanning the gap. The CDR3 loop spans 15 amino acids. CDR1 MNHEY and CDR2 SVGAGI come from the germline V gene. The CDR3 DNA sequence: TGTGCCAGCACCGTCACGGACGGAGCCAGCTATGGCTACACCTTC. Encoded protein: CASTVTDGASYGYTF.

In this sample, this clone turned up once. This sequence joins TRBV7-9 and TRBJ2-2; 7 bases are a match to TRBD2. The CDR3 runs to 15 residues. Germline V CDR1 and CDR2: SEHNR, FQNEAQ (reference sequence). V lost 2 bases, J lost 3 bases, and 3 bases stayed unmatched. The CDR3 spells CASSLLTSDTGELFF. CDR3 in DNA: TGTGCCAGCAGCTTACTAACTAGCGACACCGGGGAGCTGTTTTTT.

The genes are TRBV7-8 and TRBJ1-6; 7 bases match TRBD1. Germline CDR1 is SGHVS and CDR2 is FQNEAQ. Losses at the gene ends were 5 bases for V and 2 bases for J; bases not matched to a gene: 3. The CDR3 totals 15 residues. The CDR3 bases are TGTGCCAGCAGCCCGGGGACAGCCTATAATTCACCCCTCCACTTT. It encodes CASSPGTAYNSPLHF.

V is TRBV6-5 and J is TRBJ1-3; the D is unclear. There are 12 residues in the CDR3. Germline CDR1 is MNHEY and CDR2 is SVGAGI. V was cut by 5 bases and J by 8 bases, with 10 bases left in between. The CDR3 loop reads CASSTDGDTIYF. DNA for the CDR3: TGTGCCAGCAGTACGGACGGAGACACCATATATTTT.

The chain joins TRBV12-3 or TRBV12-4 to TRBJ1-1, with D tentatively TRBD1 (5 bases). The CDR3 loop spans 12 amino acids. The ends were cut back, 2 bases at V and 10 bases at J, with 11 bases in the middle. Here the CDR3 reads CASSLSTGTAFF. CDR3 nucleotide sequence: TGTGCCAGCAGTTTATCTACCGGGACAGCTTTCTTT.

The V call is TRBV6-5, the J call TRBJ2-1; 7 positions match TRBD1. CDR3 length: 13 amino acids. Trimming at V came to 8 bases and at J to 9 bases, leaving 10 bases not matched to a gene. Germline V gives CDR1 MNHEY, CDR2 SVGAGI. Here the CDR3 DNA reads TGTGCCAGCTCACAAATTACAGGGGCTGAGCAGTTCTTC. Residues: CASSQITGAEQFF.

This clone was detected only a few times. V gene TRBV4-3 combines with J gene TRBJ1-6; D is unresolved. Germline values: CDR1 LGHNA, CDR2 YSLEER. V was trimmed by 1 base and J by 8 bases, leaving 6 bases between them. CDR3 length: 13 amino acids. The CDR3, as DNA: TGCGCCAGCAGCCAAGTAAGGGATTCACCCCTCCACTTT. This sequence encodes CASSQVRDSPLHF.

This clone is a singleton in its sample. The chain combines TRBV5-1 with TRBJ1-4; D perhaps matches TRBD1 (5 bases). Germline V gene sequence: CDR1 SGHRS, CDR2 YFSETQ. V gave up 6 bases and J gave up 5 bases, with 14 bases separating them. CDR3 length equals 14 residues. Here the CDR3 DNA reads TGCGCCAGCAAGGGCACAGGACAAAATGAAAAACTGTTTTTT. Translation gives CASKGTGQNEKLFF. Full variable domain (missing parts from reference TRBV5-1 and TRBJ1-4): KAGVTQTPRYLIKTRGQQVTLSCSPISGHRSVSWYQQTPGQGLQFLFEYFSETQRNKGNFPGRFSGRQFSNSRSEMNVSTLELGDSALYLCASKGTGQNEKLFFGSGTQLSVL.

The chain combines TRBV9 with TRBJ2-7; D is perhaps TRBD2 (5 bases). Germline CDR1 and CDR2: SGDLS and YYNGEE. CDR3 length: 13 residues. The V and J ends lost 7 bases and 2 bases respectively, with 13 bases between them. In DNA, the CDR3 is TGTGCCAGCCCTCTATTGGAGGCCTACGAGCAGTACTTC. Protein: CASPLLEAYEQYF.

The rearrangement links TRBV5-6 to TRBJ2-3; unclear D gene. Germline CDR1 and CDR2: SGHDT and YYEEEE. The V and J ends lost 2 bases and 0 bases respectively, with 10 bases between them. This CDR3 region has 15 residues. The CDR3 here is CASSFLGRSTDTQYF. CDR3 nucleotides: TGTGCCAGCAGCTTTTTAGGACGAAGCACAGATACGCAGTATTTT.

The CDR3 sequence: CSASIKAKYEQYF. In DNA form, the CDR3 reads TGCAGTGCTAGTATTAAGGCCAAATACGAGCAGTACTTC. This chain connects TRBV20-1 to TRBJ2-7; D unresolved. CDR1 and CDR2 from the germline V gene are DFQATT and SNEGSKA (reference sequence). V gave up 3 bases and J gave up 4 bases, with 13 bases separating them. This CDR3 comprises 13 residues.

The rearrangement uses TRBV2 and TRBJ2-5; perhaps TRBD2 as D (5 bases). With 8 bases removed from V and 4 bases from J, the gap between germline ends came to 20 bases. CDR1 and CDR2 from the germline V gene are SNHLY and FYNNEI. The CDR3 is 15 residues long. Here the CDR3 DNA reads TGTGCCAGCCACCCCGACCGGGGTGGTTTAGAGACCCAGTACTTC. Its protein product is CASHPDRGGLETQYF.

V usage is TRBV3-1 (or the pseudogene TRBV3-2) and J usage is TRBJ2-7; 8 nucleotides line up with TRBD2. The J segment lost 6 bases and the V segment lost 0 bases, leaving 13 bases of the junction unmatched. The CDR3 runs 17 residues. CDR1 LGHDT and CDR2 YNNKEL come from the germline V gene (reference sequence). The CDR3 DNA follows: TGTGCCAGCAGCCAAGATCCTCGGGCGAGCGGGAGTTTCGAGCAGTACTTC. Protein: CASSQDPRASGSFEQYF.

CDR3 nucleotide sequence: TGCGCCAGCAGCACCGTAGCGGGATTCTCCTACAATGAGCAGTTCTTC. Translated: CASSTVAGFSYNEQFF. V gene TRBV5-1 combines with J gene TRBJ2-1; 8 bases align to TRBD2. V trimming: 4 bases; J trimming: 0 bases; junction bases outside the gene matches: 6. Germline CDR1 SGHRS, CDR2 YFSETQ. The CDR3 extends over 16 amino acids.

The chain is built from TRBV7-8 and TRBJ1-2, with a weak D call TRBD1 (5 bases). V dropped 4 bases and J dropped 4 bases, with 19 bases sitting between them. In germline, CDR1 is SGHVS, CDR2 FQNEAQ. The CDR3 sequence is 16 residues long. CDR3 loop: CASSYTAAGTAYGYTF. CDR3 in DNA: TGTGCCAGCAGCTATACGGCCGCGGGGACGGCCTATGGCTACACCTTC. The full variable domain, completed using reference TRBV7-8 and TRBJ1-2, is GAGVSQSPRYKVAKRGQDVALRCDPISGHVSLFWYQQALGQGPEFLTYFQNEAQLDKSGLPSDRFFAERPEGSVSTLKIQRTQQEDSAVYLCASSYTAAGTAYGYTFGSGTRLTVV.

The J gene is TRBJ1-3, the V gene TRBV5-6, with no clear D. The V gene's germline CDR1 is SGHDT and CDR2 YYEEEE. The CDR3 is 16 residues long. Between the trimmed V and J ends, which lost 4 bases and 0 bases, there was a span of 14 bases. The CDR3 coding sequence is TGTGCCAGCAGCCGGAGGGCCCACCGCTCTGGAAACACCATATATTTT. Its translation: CASSRRAHRSGNTIYF.

V usage is TRBV7-2 and J usage is TRBJ2-7, with 8 positions matching TRBD2. CDR1 SGHTA and CDR2 FQGNSA come from the germline V gene. V lost 2 bases, J lost 5 bases, and 11 bases stayed unmatched. The CDR3 consists of 16 residues. The DNA of the CDR3 is TGTGCCAGCAGCTTAATGCCGGGAGGGACCCACGACGAGCAGTACTTC. This codes for CASSLMPGGTHDEQYF.

The chain recombines TRBV3-1 (or the pseudogene TRBV3-2) with TRBJ1-5; the D gene is possibly TRBD1 (5 bases). The germline CDR1 and CDR2 sequences are LGHDT and YNNKEL (reference sequence). V lost 4 bases and J lost 9, with 28 bases in between. The CDR3 runs 18 residues. The chain's CDR3 is CASSPSEGAGTGAWPQHF. The CDR3 DNA follows: TGTGCCAGCAGCCCATCTGAAGGAGCAGGTACAGGAGCGTGGCCCCAGCATTTT.

The CDR3 sequence: CASSLMGPNTGELFF. DNA for the CDR3: TGTGCCAGCAGCTTGATGGGACCCAACACCGGGGAGCTGTTTTTT. The chain uses TRBV5-4 and TRBJ2-2; D is tentatively TRBD1 or TRBD2 (5 bases each). CDR1 is SGHNT and CDR2 is YYREEE in the germline V gene (reference sequence). V lost 1 base to trimming and J lost 2 bases, with 9 bases between them. There are 15 residues in the CDR3.

This rearrangement joins TRBV7-2 to TRBJ1-2; D is possibly TRBD1 (6 bases). Trimming cost V 5 bases and J 3 bases, with 13 bases left between them. The germline V gene encodes CDR1 SGHTA and CDR2 FQGNSA. CDR3 length: 14 residues. CDR3 residues: CASSTRQAYYGYTF. CDR3 DNA: TGTGCCAGCAGCACTCGACAGGCCTACTATGGCTACACCTTC.

The J gene is TRBJ1-3, the V gene TRBV5-6; D remains unclear. Germline lookup yields CDR1 SGHDT and CDR2 YYEEEE. The germline V and J ends were trimmed by 0 bases and 4 bases, with 8 bases remaining between them. CDR3 length equals 14 residues. The CDR3 coding sequence is TGTGCCAGCAGCTTGGCTGTAACCGGAAACACCATATATTTT. Its protein product is CASSLAVTGNTIYF.

CDR3 sequence reads: CASGLVGDLREGNEQFF. In DNA, the CDR3 is TGTGCTAGTGGTTTGGTAGGAGATCTCCGGGAGGGCAATGAGCAGTTCTTC. This chain joins TRBV12-5 and TRBJ2-1; 8 bases are a match to TRBD2. V dropped 0 bases and J dropped 6; count of bases not matched to a gene: 10. The CDR3 extends over 17 amino acids. Looked up from germline, CDR1 is LGHNT and CDR2 is FRNRAP.

The rearrangement links TRBV7-2 to TRBJ1-2, with D perhaps TRBD1 (5 bases). The CDR3 contains 13 residues. Trimming left V 4 bases short and J 5 bases short, with 11 bases between. CDR1 SGHTA and CDR2 FQGNSA come from the germline V gene. CDR3 sequence: CASSSAGGYGYTF. DNA for the CDR3: TGTGCCAGCAGCTCCGCCGGGGGGTATGGCTACACCTTC.